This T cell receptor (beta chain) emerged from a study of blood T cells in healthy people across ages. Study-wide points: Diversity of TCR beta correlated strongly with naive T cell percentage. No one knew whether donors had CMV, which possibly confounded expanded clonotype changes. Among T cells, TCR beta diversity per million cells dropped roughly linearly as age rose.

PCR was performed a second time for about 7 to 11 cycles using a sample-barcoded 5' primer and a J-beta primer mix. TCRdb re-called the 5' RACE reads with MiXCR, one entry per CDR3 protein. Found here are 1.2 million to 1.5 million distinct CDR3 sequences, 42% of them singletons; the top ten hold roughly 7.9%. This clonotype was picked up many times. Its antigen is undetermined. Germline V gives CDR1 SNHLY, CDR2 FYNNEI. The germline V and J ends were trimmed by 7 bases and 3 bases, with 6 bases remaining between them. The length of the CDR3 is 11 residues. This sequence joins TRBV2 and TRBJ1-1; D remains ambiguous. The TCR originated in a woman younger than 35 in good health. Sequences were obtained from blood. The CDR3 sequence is CASKFDTEAFF. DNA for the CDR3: TGTGCCAGCAAGTTCGACACTGAAGCTTTCTTT.